These T cell receptor beta chains were read from a single sample in a study of long-term antiretroviral therapy in people with HIV. Clones were sequenced by immunoSEQ multiplex PCR, and TCRdb holds only the in-frame ones, with some missing. The top ten hold about 12% of the sample, which has around 15,000 clones, over 75% seen once. The specimen comprised unsorted PBMCs, sampled 0.7 years before starting antiretroviral therapy. The origin of the receptors is a man aged 50 to 59 with HIV. CDR3s include the opening cysteine and the closing phenylalanine or tryptophan. Each record gives: clone size, V gene, D gene, J gene, CDR3 length, CDR3 protein, CDR3 DNA. A D gene is named only where the DNA matches it firmly. Expanded clones are given a class, and other clones once, few, many or no size at all.

-	TRBV2	-	TRBJ1-2	15	CASSDMIGANYGYTF	TGTGCCAGCAGTGATATGATAGGGGCGAACTATGGCTACACCTTC
-	TRBV19	TRBD1	TRBJ2-7	15	CASSIGTGGSYEQYF	TGTGCCAGTAGTATAGGAACAGGGGGCTCCTACGAGCAGTACTTC
-	TRBV7-8	-	TRBJ2-2	14	CASSSDPRTGELFF	TGTGCCAGCAGCTCCGACCCAAGAACCGGTGAGCTGTTTTTT
-	TRBV30	TRBD2	TRBJ2-3	14	CAWSTGLAGDTQYF	TGTGCCTGGAGTACGGGACTAGCGGGCGATACGCAGTATTTT
-	TRBV6-5	TRBD1	TRBJ1-2	16	CASSYGQGLNNYGYTF	TGTGCCAGCAGTTACGGACAGGGACTAAATAACTATGGCTACACCTTC
-	TRBV6-6	TRBD1	TRBJ1-1	13	CASSSTGDTEAFF	TGTGCCAGCAGTAGTACAGGGGACACTGAAGCTTTCTTT
-	TRBV5-5	-	TRBJ1-5	16	CASSGGTWDSNQPQHF	TGTGCCAGCAGCGGCGGGACTTGGGATAGCAATCAGCCCCAGCATTTT
-	TRBV19	-	TRBJ1-2	14	CASTGRALLYGYTF	TGTGCCAGTACGGGAAGGGCCCTCCTCTATGGCTACACCTTC
once	TRBV5-8	-	TRBJ1-4	14	CASSFLPRNEKLFF	TGTGCCAGCAGCTTCCTACCTCGGAATGAAAAACTGTTTTTT
-	TRBV7-6	-	TRBJ2-5	15	CASSLAPGTGETQYF	TGTGCCAGCAGCTTAGCGCCTGGCACGGGGGAGACCCAGTACTTC
-	TRBV7-3	-	TRBJ1-5	14	CASSPSGPNQPQHF	TGTGCCAGCAGCCCGTCGGGGCCCAATCAGCCCCAGCATTTT
-	TRBV6-1	-	TRBJ1-4	15	CASSPSGGPYEKLFF	TGTGCCAGCAGTCCTTCGGGGGGCCCCTATGAAAAACTGTTTTTT
-	TRBV11-2	-	TRBJ1-1	13	CASSPFPTVEAFF	TGTGCCAGCAGCCCCTTTCCGACAGTTGAAGCTTTCTTT
-	TRBV7-2	-	TRBJ2-7	13	CASSSGHSYEQYF	TGTGCCAGCAGCTCCGGTCACTCCTACGAGCAGTACTTC
-	TRBV29-1	TRBD2	TRBJ2-3	15	CTHWVAGRCADTQYF	TGCACCCACTGGGTAGCGGGACGGTGCGCAGATACGCAGTATTTT
-	TRBV19	-	TRBJ2-3	14	CASTQGVATDTQYF	TGTGCCAGTACCCAGGGAGTTGCCACAGATACGCAGTATTTT
-	TRBV9	TRBD1	TRBJ1-5	16	CASSGGTGSPNQPQHF	TGTGCCAGCAGCGGGGGGACAGGGAGTCCCAATCAGCCCCAGCATTTT
once	TRBV27	TRBD1	TRBJ2-7	15	CASSRMGQGFNEQYF	TGTGCCAGCAGTCGGATGGGACAGGGGTTCAACGAGCAGTACTTC
-	TRBV18	-	TRBJ2-3	14	CASSQGAGTDTQYF	TGTGCCAGCTCACAAGGGGCGGGCACAGATACGCAGTATTTT
-	TRBV5-1	-	TRBJ2-7	13	CASSKHSVGEQYF	TGCGCCAGCAGCAAACACTCAGTCGGCGAGCAGTACTTC
-	TRBV29-1	-	TRBJ1-2	13	CSVAGGLLYGYTF	TGCAGCGTTGCCGGGGGTTTGCTCTATGGCTACACCTTC
-	TRBV29-1	TRBD1	TRBJ2-1	15	CSVEGDRVSYNEQFF	TGCAGCGTTGAAGGGGACAGGGTCTCCTACAATGAGCAGTTCTTC
-	TRBV29-1	-	TRBJ1-1	14	CSVWAGIGNTEAFF	TGCAGCGTTTGGGCAGGGATAGGGAACACTGAAGCTTTCTTT
-	TRBV5-1	-	TRBJ2-7	17	CASSQWSGTDVGREQYF	TGCGCCAGCAGCCAGTGGTCTGGGACTGACGTGGGGAGAGAGCAGTACTTC
-	TRBV14	TRBD1	TRBJ2-7	15	CASSQNRGSSYEQYF	TGTGCCAGCAGCCAAAACAGGGGCAGCTCCTACGAGCAGTACTTC
-	TRBV6-5	-	TRBJ1-3	15	CASRITAASGNTIYF	TGTGCCAGCAGGATCACCGCGGCCTCTGGAAACACCATATATTTT
few	TRBV29-1	-	TRBJ1-3	16	CSVAGDRTGSGNTIYF	TGCAGCGTTGCGGGGGATAGGACGGGCTCTGGAAACACCATATATTTT
-	TRBV28	TRBD1	TRBJ1-6	15	CASSLLRDSNSPLHF	TGTGCCAGCAGTTTACTCCGGGACAGCAATTCACCCCTCCACTTT
-	TRBV5-6	-	TRBJ2-7	13	CASSKRVLYEQYF	TGTGCCAGCAGCAAAAGGGTACTCTACGAGCAGTACTTC
-	TRBV6-6	TRBD1	TRBJ1-4	15	CASSYSGQNNEKLFF	TGTGCCAGCAGTTACTCGGGACAGAATAATGAAAAACTGTTTTTT
-	TRBV2	-	TRBJ2-7	13	CASTANSRDVAYF	TGTGCCAGCACGGCAAACAGCCGGGATGTAGCGTACTTC
-	TRBV2	-	TRBJ1-5	12	CASGQNNQPQHF	TGTGCCAGCGGTCAGAACAATCAGCCCCAGCATTTT
-	TRBV10-3	-	TRBJ1-4	14	CAISESTPSEKLFF	TGTGCCATCAGTGAGTCGACTCCAAGTGAAAAACTGTTTTTT
-	TRBV6-1	TRBD1	TRBJ2-7	14	CASRAQGGGREQYF	TGTGCCAGCAGGGCACAGGGGGGAGGACGCGAGCAGTACTTC
-	TRBV18	-	TRBJ2-7	11	CASSPTREQYF	TGTGCCAGCTCACCTACCCGCGAGCAGTACTTC
-	TRBV14	-	TRBJ2-7	16	CASSQREPFRDYEQYF	TGTGCCAGCAGCCAACGAGAACCTTTCCGGGACTACGAGCAGTACTTC
-	TRBV30	TRBD2	TRBJ2-1	15	CAWSAGTIQIREQFF	TGTGCCTGGAGTGCCGGGACTATCCAAATCCGAGAGCAGTTCTTC
few	TRBV6-6	-	TRBJ1-2	14	CASSYSKGRYGYTF	TGTGCCAGCAGTTACTCGAAGGGGCGATATGGCTACACCTTC
-	TRBV10-3	-	TRBJ1-5	12	CAISPSNQPQHF	TGTGCCATCAGTCCCAGCAATCAGCCCCAGCATTTT
-	TRBV12-2	-	TRBJ2-7	15	CASRLDRSHLYEQYF	TGTGCAAGTCGCTTGGACAGGTCTCACCTCTACGAGCAGTACTTC
-	TRBV10-3	-	TRBJ1-1	12	CAISEGDFEAFF	TGTGCCATCAGCGAGGGGGACTTTGAAGCTTTCTTT
-	TRBV28	TRBD1	TRBJ2-3	14	CASRPIDRGDTQYF	TGTGCCAGCAGACCGATTGACAGGGGAGATACGCAGTATTTT